This note documents a single T cell receptor (beta chain) sequence. The length of the CDR3 is 15 residues. The ends lost 6 bases at V and 1 base at J; junction bases unmatched: 6. The germline gives CDR1 SNHLY, CDR2 FYNNEI. Produced via immunoSEQ multiplex PCR; TCRdb's table is partial and in-frame only. In the table there are hundreds of thousands of clones, just over 85% of which are singletons. This record belongs to a study of blood T cell repertoires in COVID-19. Study in general: The United States, Italy and Spain were the sources of the acute and convalescent COVID-19 samples. From T cells, B-cell-depleted T cells, or PBMCs came the material, which was cDNA or gDNA.

The study assigned cohorts using participant-reported clinical history. Recovered Cohort 3 donors showed two negative PCRs, clearance, or symptom resolution. Sequenced: PBMCs or T cells enriched from blood (not recorded which). The rearrangement uses TRBV2 and TRBJ2-7; 10 bases map to TRBD1. This clonotype was obtained from a man younger than 30 who had recovered from COVID-19. CDR3 loop: CASRPGQGLSYEQYF. CDR3 in DNA: TGTGCCAGCAGACCGGGACAGGGGCTTTCCTACGAGCAGTACTTC.